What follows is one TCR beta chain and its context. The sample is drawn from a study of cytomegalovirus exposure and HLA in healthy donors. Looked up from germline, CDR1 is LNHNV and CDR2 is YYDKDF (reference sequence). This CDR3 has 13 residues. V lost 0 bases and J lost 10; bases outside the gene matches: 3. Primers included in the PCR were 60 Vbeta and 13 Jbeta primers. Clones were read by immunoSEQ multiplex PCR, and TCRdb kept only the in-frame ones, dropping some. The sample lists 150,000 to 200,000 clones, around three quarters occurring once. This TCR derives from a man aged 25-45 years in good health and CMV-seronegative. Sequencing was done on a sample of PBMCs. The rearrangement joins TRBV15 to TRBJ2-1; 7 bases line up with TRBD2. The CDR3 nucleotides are TGTGCCACCAGCAGAGATCTCGGGGGGGAGCAGTTCTTC. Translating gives CATSRDLGGEQFF.